Listed below are T cell receptor beta chains from one sample, sequenced in a study of blood T cell repertoires in COVID-19. TCRdb's copy holds only in-frame clones and misses some; the assay was immunoSEQ multiplex PCR. The table lists tens of thousands of clones, 90% of them singletons. The specimen was peripheral blood. The origin of the receptors is a man aged 55 to 70 with acute or convalescent COVID-19. Each CDR3 is given with its conserved first and last residue. The order of the fields is CDR3 protein, CDR3 DNA, D gene, clone size, V gene, J gene. The D gene is left open where the match is weak. Size tells how often a clone was seen (once, few, many) or the class of an expanded clone, and some rows leave it out.

cdr3_aa: CASSYSRLDTQYF; cdr3_nt: TGTGCCAGCAGTTACTCGAGGCTCGATACGCAGTATTTT; d_call: -; clone_size: -; v_call: TRBV6-5; j_call: TRBJ2-3
cdr3_aa: CASSAGTAYGYTF; cdr3_nt: TGTGCCAGCAGCGCGGGGACAGCTTATGGCTACACCTTC; d_call: TRBD1; clone_size: -; v_call: TRBV9; j_call: TRBJ1-2
cdr3_aa: CAWSLKVAGGRYEQYF; cdr3_nt: TGTGCCTGGAGTCTCAAAGTGGCGGGAGGGAGGTACGAGCAGTACTTC; d_call: TRBD2; clone_size: -; v_call: TRBV30; j_call: TRBJ2-7
cdr3_aa: CASSPPDKFTDTQYF; cdr3_nt: TGTGCCAGCTCACCACCTGACAAATTCACAGATACGCAGTATTTT; d_call: -; clone_size: -; v_call: TRBV18; j_call: TRBJ2-3
cdr3_aa: CASTMGQGADTQYF; cdr3_nt: TGTGCCAGCACGATGGGACAGGGAGCAGATACGCAGTATTTT; d_call: TRBD1; clone_size: -; v_call: TRBV6-5; j_call: TRBJ2-3
cdr3_aa: CASSLGGGLSTGELFF; cdr3_nt: TGTGCCAGCTCGCTCGGCGGGGGATTGAGCACCGGGGAGCTGTTTTTT; d_call: TRBD2; clone_size: -; v_call: TRBV18; j_call: TRBJ2-2
cdr3_aa: CASSIPPYREDNEQFF; cdr3_nt: TGTGCCAGCAGTATCCCCCCTTACAGGGAAGACAATGAGCAGTTCTTC; d_call: -; clone_size: -; v_call: TRBV6-6; j_call: TRBJ2-1
cdr3_aa: CSVGGFGARNYGYTF; cdr3_nt: TGCAGCGTTGGTGGGTTTGGGGCGCGTAACTATGGCTACACCTTC; d_call: -; clone_size: -; v_call: TRBV29-1; j_call: TRBJ1-2
cdr3_aa: CSVEGATSSGNTIYF; cdr3_nt: TGCAGCGTTGAAGGGGCCACCTCCTCTGGAAACACCATATATTTT; d_call: -; clone_size: -; v_call: TRBV29-1; j_call: TRBJ1-3
cdr3_aa: CASSLADRGNEQFF; cdr3_nt: TGTGCCAGCAGCTTAGCGGACAGGGGAAATGAGCAGTTCTTC; d_call: TRBD1; clone_size: -; v_call: TRBV7-9; j_call: TRBJ2-1
cdr3_aa: CASSVGGTYQETQYF; cdr3_nt: TGCGCCAGCAGCGTGGGCGGGACCTACCAAGAGACCCAGTACTTC; d_call: -; clone_size: -; v_call: TRBV5-1; j_call: TRBJ2-5
cdr3_aa: CASSPQTLQTGRTEAFF; cdr3_nt: TGTGCCAGCAGTCCGCAAACATTACAGACAGGGAGGACTGAAGCTTTCTTT; d_call: TRBD1; clone_size: -; v_call: TRBV25-1; j_call: TRBJ1-1
cdr3_aa: CASSIYGFSGNTIYF; cdr3_nt: TGTGCCAGTAGTATTTATGGCTTCTCTGGAAACACCATATATTTT; d_call: -; clone_size: -; v_call: TRBV19; j_call: TRBJ1-3
cdr3_aa: CASSLGQQETQYF; cdr3_nt: TGTGCCAGCAGTTTGGGACAGCAAGAGACCCAGTACTTC; d_call: TRBD1; clone_size: -; v_call: TRBV12-3/TRBV12-4; j_call: TRBJ2-5
cdr3_aa: CASSFTAGNNEQFF; cdr3_nt: TGTGCCAGCAGTTTCACCGCAGGGAACAATGAGCAGTTCTTC; d_call: -; clone_size: -; v_call: TRBV6-5; j_call: TRBJ2-1
cdr3_aa: CASRRLAGGQIDTQYF; cdr3_nt: TGCGCCAGCAGGCGGTTGGCGGGAGGGCAGATAGATACGCAGTATTTT; d_call: TRBD2; clone_size: once; v_call: TRBV4-1; j_call: TRBJ2-3
cdr3_aa: CASSRTGFSSGANVLTF; cdr3_nt: TGCGCCAGCAGCAGGACAGGGTTCAGCTCTGGGGCCAACGTCCTGACTTTC; d_call: TRBD1; clone_size: -; v_call: TRBV5-1; j_call: TRBJ2-6
cdr3_aa: CSAGDQPQHF; cdr3_nt: TGCAGTGCCGGGGATCAGCCCCAGCATTTT; d_call: -; clone_size: -; v_call: TRBV20-1; j_call: TRBJ1-5
cdr3_aa: CASSVASGRAETQYF; cdr3_nt: TGTGCCAGCAGCGTGGCTAGCGGGAGGGCCGAGACCCAGTACTTC; d_call: TRBD2; clone_size: -; v_call: TRBV9; j_call: TRBJ2-5
cdr3_aa: CASSPGARTGSYEQYF; cdr3_nt: TGTGCCAGCAGTCCAGGGGCCAGAACCGGATCCTACGAGCAGTACTTC; d_call: -; clone_size: once; v_call: TRBV2; j_call: TRBJ2-7
cdr3_aa: CASSLGSKAYEQYF; cdr3_nt: TGTGCCAGTAGCCTAGGCTCGAAAGCCTACGAGCAGTACTTC; d_call: -; clone_size: -; v_call: TRBV19; j_call: TRBJ2-7
cdr3_aa: CASSPTGPDTGELFF; cdr3_nt: TGTGCCAGCAGTCCTACAGGGCCGGACACCGGGGAGCTGTTTTTT; d_call: -; clone_size: -; v_call: TRBV11-2; j_call: TRBJ2-2
cdr3_aa: CASSDRGQDQPQHF; cdr3_nt: TGTGCCAGCAGTGACAGGGGGCAGGATCAGCCCCAGCATTTT; d_call: TRBD1; clone_size: -; v_call: TRBV2; j_call: TRBJ1-5
cdr3_aa: CARSSGQAAYNEQFF; cdr3_nt: TGTGCCAGAAGCTCTGGACAGGCGGCCTACAATGAGCAGTTCTTC; d_call: -; clone_size: -; v_call: TRBV7-5; j_call: TRBJ2-1
cdr3_aa: CASSVATGAYEQYF; cdr3_nt: TGTGCCAGCAGCGTAGCGACAGGAGCCTACGAGCAGTACTTC; d_call: -; clone_size: -; v_call: TRBV9; j_call: TRBJ2-7
cdr3_aa: CASSHSDRKGYGYTF; cdr3_nt: TGTGCCAGCAGCCACTCCGACAGAAAGGGGTATGGCTACACCTTC; d_call: -; clone_size: -; v_call: TRBV3-1/TRBV3-2; j_call: TRBJ1-2
cdr3_aa: CASSVAGGTGTYEQYF; cdr3_nt: TGTGCCAGCAGTGTGGCAGGGGGGACCGGAACCTACGAGCAGTACTTC; d_call: -; clone_size: -; v_call: TRBV6-6; j_call: TRBJ2-7
cdr3_aa: CSVAESRDSEAFF; cdr3_nt: TGCAGCGTGGCGGAAAGCCGGGACAGTGAAGCTTTCTTT; d_call: TRBD1; clone_size: -; v_call: TRBV29-1; j_call: TRBJ1-1
cdr3_aa: CATSRAQAKNIQYF; cdr3_nt: TGTGCCACCAGCAGAGCCCAAGCCAAAAACATTCAGTACTTC; d_call: -; clone_size: -; v_call: TRBV15; j_call: TRBJ2-4